This TCR beta chain was identified in a study of T cell responses to AZD1222 COVID-19 vaccine listed by TCRdb under 2021. Context from the whole study: TCR sequencing was performed for 230 to 250 trial participants, of whom around 200 were given two doses of AZD1222 and some 25 were given two doses of MenACWY control vaccine. Trial participants were enrolled into age subgroups of 18-55, 56-69 and 70-plus years, which contained 148, 28 and 57 TCR-sequenced participants, respectively. The full study reports these points: In the small 56-69-year group, the increase in depth fell short of significance, most likely because of low power. CD4 TCRs associated with the vaccine covered the entire spike protein, and the dominant responses were in regions 160-218 and 743-854. Nearly half of unique spike-specific TCRs reportedly recognized epitopes outside regions mutated in the B.1.351 and B.1.1.7 variants. Participants were mostly white British and included more females than males, and it was suggested by the authors that clonal diversity may have been underestimated. Conclusions about previously exposed vaccinees are limited, since just 5 to 7 AZD1222 recipients were seropositive for SARS-CoV-2 at baseline. After two AZD1222 doses, both the breadth and the depth of spike-specific TCRs were significantly higher than at day 0 and than in MenACWY recipients. Because no day 14 peak-response samples were available, repertoires were characterized only after the peak T cell response.

The CDR3 regions of human TCRbeta chains were analyzed by immunosequencing. In the paper's pipeline: Repertoire TCRs were checked for matches against a reference library of SARS-CoV-2-specific TCRs that had been generated using the MIRA antigen-specificity platform. Breadth was defined as the fraction of unique TCRs that were SARS-CoV-2-associated. Depth was defined as the fraction of total T cells that were SARS-CoV-2-associated. Using the MIRA data, every spike-specific TCR was mapped to the spike region that the TCR reacted to and assigned to either a CD4 or a CD8 class. Log10-transformed breadth and depth values were compared by one-way ANOVA with Sidak's multiple comparisons tests. TCRdb carries this immuneACCESS record with in-frame sequences only. Its versions omit some clonotypes, under half of them owing to an unresolved V gene in the studies checked, with the rest unexplained. V and J calls and clone size follow that table, whereas D and trimming were derived from the DNA. For this sample there are 140,000 or so clones; 93% appear just once. 12% of the sample rests with the top ten.

The intended sense of this specimen's time point label: sample from adult after SARS-CoV-2 infection, after symptom onset. Two convalescent COVID-19 patients, sampled after symptom onset from adults with prior SARS-CoV-2 infection, were also TCR-sequenced for comparison. Reading the germline V gene gives CDR1 MDHEN and CDR2 SYDVKM. The junction shows trimming of 5 bases on V and 8 bases on J, plus 19 bases between the germline ends. The CDR3 goes from the cysteine to the phenylalanine over 15 residues. The read is trimmed to its CDR3 DNA, 45 bases read in frame from base 1. Worth noting for this clone: Its specific antigen is unknown. Qualities for individual bases were not recorded, and no much larger clone is one base off.

The sample consisted of peripheral blood, taken after recovery from COVID-19. The chain links TRBV28 with TRBJ2-1; the D element could tentatively be TRBD1 or TRBD2, as 5 bases agree for each. This clonotype originated in an adult who had recovered from COVID-19. The CDR3 reads CASSRLGTQVDEQFF. The nucleotide sequence reads as follows: TGTGCCAGCAGTCGACTCGGGACCCAAGTGGATGAGCAGTTCTTC.